Listed here is a single T cell receptor (beta chain). Its antigen is unidentified. The data belong to a study of T cell responses to AZD1222 COVID-19 vaccine. Study context: Recipients boosted at about 4 weeks or about 12 weeks are pooled. Study results and caveats: When two AZD1222 doses had been given, Spike-specific TCR breadth and depth rose. Samples come after the peak T cell response, not at day 14.

Profiling relied on immunoSEQ multiplex PCR, and the TCRdb table lists in-frame clones only, not all of them. This table has 150,000 to 200,000 clones, 90% appearing once. This clonotype was sampled from an adult in good health. The sample in question was peripheral blood, obtained on day 0 of AZD1222 vaccination.

The CDR3 coding sequence is TGTGCCAGCAGCCAACGGAGCTCTGGAAACACCATATATTTT. This encodes CASSQRSSGNTIYF. The chain couples TRBV3-1 (or the pseudogene TRBV3-2) to TRBJ1-3; unclear D gene. Looked up from germline, CDR1 is LGHDT and CDR2 is YNNKEL (reference sequence). The CDR3 is 14 residues long. Trimming stripped 2 bases from V and 0 bases from J, with 5 bases between.